This T cell receptor (beta chain) was profiled in a study of T cells after posttransplantation cyclophosphamide. Study-wide results and limits: Blood and skin or GI T cell repertoires showed limited TRB overlap.

The protocol was immunoSEQ multiplex PCR, while the TCRdb copy is restricted to in-frame clones and leaves out a portion. The sample records about 52,000 clones, roughly 92% being singletons. This clone was recorded once. Its antigen remains unidentified. Germline V gene sequence: CDR1 SGHNT, CDR2 YYREEE (reference sequence). CDR3 length: 16 residues. J gave up 2 bases and V 0 bases, and 5 bases lay outside the gene matches. On the day of bone marrow donation, the related graft donor provided peripheral blood. The chain recombines TRBV5-4 with TRBJ2-1; 7 bases align to TRBD2. The sequence came from a young woman in good health and a related stem cell transplant donor. Sequences were obtained from PBMCs. The DNA of the CDR3 is TGTGCCAGCAGCTTGGCCCCTAGCGGAGCCTACAATGAGCAGTTCTTC. Translated, it gives CASSLAPSGAYNEQFF.